This T cell receptor beta chain was documented in a study of blood T cell repertoires in COVID-19. For the study at large: T cells, B-cell-depleted T cells, or PBMCs provided the cDNA or gDNA that served as material.

Using immunoSEQ multiplex PCR, the repertoire was profiled, and TCRdb retains in-frame clones only, with some absent. In the table there are about 140,000 clones, 60% to 80% of which are singletons. Participant age was about 18 to 95 years, and participants resided in about two dozen US areas. The CDR3 is 14 amino acids. CDR1 and CDR2 from the germline V gene are MRHNA and SNTAGT. V lost 5 bases and J lost 3, with 8 bases in between. This sequence was found in a woman between 50 and 59 years old who had recovered from COVID-19. The chain uses TRBV6-4 and TRBJ2-6, with D possibly being TRBD1 (6 bases). Sequences were obtained from PBMCs or T cells enriched from blood (not recorded which). The CDR3 coding sequence is TGTGCCAGCAGTTACAGGGTTGGGGCCAACGTCCTGACTTTC. Protein sequence: CASSYRVGANVLTF.